This TCR beta chain was recovered during a study of cytotoxic CD8 clonotypes in ibrutinib-treated CLL. Findings and caveats of the study: Clonotypes that were public were uncommon, and they contracted or stayed stable on treatment. For progressing versus sustained-remission patients, sampling times were not the same. Baseline values of clonality outstripped age-matched healthy donors and followed circulating CD8+ T-cell counts.

Repertoires were generated with immunoSEQ multiplex PCR, while TCRdb's copy carries only in-frame clones and drops some. The sample has around 310,000 clones; around four fifths are singletons. Regarding this clone: Its antigen is not identified.

The material sequenced was PBMCs, taken before ibrutinib treatment. The sequence came from a human donor with chronic lymphocytic leukemia.

The CDR3 is CASSPLLWGRDGEQYF. The CDR3 coding sequence is TGTGCCAGCAGCCCCCTTTTATGGGGACGGGATGGCGAGCAGTACTTC. The V gene is TRBV7-2, the J gene TRBJ2-7; perhaps D is TRBD1 or TRBD2 (5 bases each). Trimming pared 5 bases from V and 6 bases from J, leaving 23 bases between. CDR1 and CDR2 (germline): SGHTA, FQGNSA. The CDR3 extends over 16 amino acids.